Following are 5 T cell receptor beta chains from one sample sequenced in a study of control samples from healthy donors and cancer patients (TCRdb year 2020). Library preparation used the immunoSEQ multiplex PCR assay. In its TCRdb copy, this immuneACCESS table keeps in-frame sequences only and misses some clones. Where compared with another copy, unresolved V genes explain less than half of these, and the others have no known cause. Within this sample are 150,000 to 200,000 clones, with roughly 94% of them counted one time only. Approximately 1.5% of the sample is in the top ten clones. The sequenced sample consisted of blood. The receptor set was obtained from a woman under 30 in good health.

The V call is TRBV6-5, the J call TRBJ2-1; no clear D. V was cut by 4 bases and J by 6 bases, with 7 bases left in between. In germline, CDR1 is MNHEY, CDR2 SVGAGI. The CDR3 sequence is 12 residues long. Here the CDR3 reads CASSWNSNEQFF. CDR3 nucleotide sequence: TGTGCCAGCAGTTGGAACTCCAATGAGCAGTTCTTC.

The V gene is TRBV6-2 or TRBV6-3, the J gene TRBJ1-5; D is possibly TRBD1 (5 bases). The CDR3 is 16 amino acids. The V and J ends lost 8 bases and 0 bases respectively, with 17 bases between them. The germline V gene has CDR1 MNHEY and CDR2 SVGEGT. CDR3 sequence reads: CASGPTGGGSNQPQHF. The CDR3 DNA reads TGTGCCAGCGGCCCGACGGGGGGGGGTAGCAATCAGCCCCAGCATTTT.

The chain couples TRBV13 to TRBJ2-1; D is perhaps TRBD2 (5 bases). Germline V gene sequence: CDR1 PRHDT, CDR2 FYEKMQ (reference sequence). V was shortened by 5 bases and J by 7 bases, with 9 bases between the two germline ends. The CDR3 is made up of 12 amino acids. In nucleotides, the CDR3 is TGTGCCAGCAGCGTCCCGGGGAATGAGCAGTTCTTC. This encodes CASSVPGNEQFF. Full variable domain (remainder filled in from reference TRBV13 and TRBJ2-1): AAGVIQSPRHLIKEKRETATLKCYPIPRHDTVYWYQQGPGQDPQFLISFYEKMQSDKGSIPDRFSAQQFSDYHSELNMSSLELGDSALYFCASSVPGNEQFFGPGTRLTVL.

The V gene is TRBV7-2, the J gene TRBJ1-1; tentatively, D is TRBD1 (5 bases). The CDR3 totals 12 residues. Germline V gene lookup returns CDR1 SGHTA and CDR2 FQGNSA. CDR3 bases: TGTGCGATTCAAGCTGGGGGGGAAGTGGCTTTCTTT. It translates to CAIQAGGEVAFF.

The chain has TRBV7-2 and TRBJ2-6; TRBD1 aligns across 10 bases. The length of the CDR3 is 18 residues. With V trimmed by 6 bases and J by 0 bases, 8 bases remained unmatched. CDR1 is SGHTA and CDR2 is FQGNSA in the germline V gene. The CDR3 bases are TGTGCCAGCAGGTTACCGGGACAGGGGTACTCTGGGGCCAACGTCCTGACTTTC. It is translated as CASRLPGQGYSGANVLTF.